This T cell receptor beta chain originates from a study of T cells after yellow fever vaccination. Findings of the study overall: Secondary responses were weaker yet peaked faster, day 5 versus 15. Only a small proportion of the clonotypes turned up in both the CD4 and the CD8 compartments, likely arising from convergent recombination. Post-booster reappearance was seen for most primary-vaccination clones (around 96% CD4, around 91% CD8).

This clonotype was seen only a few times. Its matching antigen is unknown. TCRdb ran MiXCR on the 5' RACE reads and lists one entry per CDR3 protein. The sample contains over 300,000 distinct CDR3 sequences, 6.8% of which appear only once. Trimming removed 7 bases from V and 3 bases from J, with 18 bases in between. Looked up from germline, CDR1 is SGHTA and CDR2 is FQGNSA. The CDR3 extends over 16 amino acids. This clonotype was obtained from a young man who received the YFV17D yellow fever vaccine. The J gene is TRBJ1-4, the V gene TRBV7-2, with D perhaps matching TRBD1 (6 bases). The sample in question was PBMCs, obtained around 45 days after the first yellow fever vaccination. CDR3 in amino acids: CASTPSGGAANEKLFF. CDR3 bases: TGTGCCAGCACCCCCAGTGGGGGGGCGGCTAATGAAAAACTGTTTTTT.